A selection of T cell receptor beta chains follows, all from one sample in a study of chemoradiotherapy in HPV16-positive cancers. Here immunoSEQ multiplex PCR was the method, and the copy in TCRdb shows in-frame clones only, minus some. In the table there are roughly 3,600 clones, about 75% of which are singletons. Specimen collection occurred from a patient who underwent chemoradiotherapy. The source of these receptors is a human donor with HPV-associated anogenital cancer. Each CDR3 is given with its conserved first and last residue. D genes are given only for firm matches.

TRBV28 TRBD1 CASSLQGMNTEAFF
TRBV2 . CASSDAIGGGVYNEQFF
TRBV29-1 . CSVDSTGANNEQFF
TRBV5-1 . CASSIVDSSYEQYF
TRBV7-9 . CASSSGGSSSYEQYF
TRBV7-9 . CASSLGAGGINEQFF
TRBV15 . CATSKRTSSYNEQFF
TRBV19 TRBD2 CASIRGEGVSTDTQYF
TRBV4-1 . CASSQYSGGYGYTF
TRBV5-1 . CASSLDPATYEQYF
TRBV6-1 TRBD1 CASSEALRGRTFSNQPQHF
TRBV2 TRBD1 CASSPWTGPGELFF
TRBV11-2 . CASSLTGGSSYEQYF
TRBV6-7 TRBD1 CASSYGGGTQGALGTEAFF
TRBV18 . CASSPGPNYGYTF
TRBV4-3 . CASSQRWGDNYGYTF
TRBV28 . CASSWRGSGNTIYF
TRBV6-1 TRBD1 CASSEAGTGREKLFF
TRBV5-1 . CASSLDLGQETQYF
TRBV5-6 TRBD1 CASSSGDRAAYEQYF
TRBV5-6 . CASSLYTRASTEAFF
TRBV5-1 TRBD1 CASSLGGRGSGTDTQYF
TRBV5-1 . CASSSSGRDYEQYF
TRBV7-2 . CASSLAGRSDTQYF
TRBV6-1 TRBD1 CASNFRQGASYEQYF
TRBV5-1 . CASKIGAGELFF
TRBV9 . CASSVDGSRNQPQHF
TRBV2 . CTLNRDTYNEQFF
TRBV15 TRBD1 CATSRQGIPNYGYTF
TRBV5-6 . CASSLGTVGQPQHF
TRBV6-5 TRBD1 CASSYDGNRGQGTQYF
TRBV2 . CASSDYGPQHF
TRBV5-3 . CARSLKGRRGNQPQHF
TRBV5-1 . CASSFSETQYF
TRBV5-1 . CASSLAELFNEQFF
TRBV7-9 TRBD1 CASSRLGDRSYEQYF
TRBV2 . CASGRSSYEQYF
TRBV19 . CASSIGPTNYGYTF
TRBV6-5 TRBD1 CASKRDRGVNYGYTF
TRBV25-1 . CASTKEGSFTDTQYF
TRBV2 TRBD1 CASGLTGIRGQPQHF
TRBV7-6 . CASSLYDVGMQFF
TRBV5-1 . CASSLVVWETQYF
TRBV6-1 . CASIRSGGGETQYF
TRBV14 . CASSQRTYGYTF
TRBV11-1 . CASSLLGTDTQYF
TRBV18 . CASSPGGGGANVLTF